This T cell receptor beta chain was captured in a study of T cell changes during pregnancy in multiple sclerosis. CDR3 size: 15 residues. Germline V gene sequence: CDR1 MNHEY, CDR2 SMNVEV (reference sequence). The trim removed 5 bases at V and 2 bases at J, leaving 7 bases unmatched. TCRdb keeps only in-frame clones here, not all; method: immunoSEQ multiplex PCR. The sample has about 27,000 clones; 80% to 90% are singletons. The gene calls are TRBV27 and TRBJ2-7; TRBD2 matches 9 bases. This TCR was sampled from a female donor with multiple sclerosis, enrolled in a pregnancy study. The sequencing here drew on CD8+ T cells from peripheral blood mononuclear cells, taken in the second trimester of pregnancy. CDR3 loop: CASSMGLAGPYEQYF. The CDR3 nucleotides are TGTGCCAGCAGTATGGGACTAGCAGGACCCTACGAGCAGTACTTC.